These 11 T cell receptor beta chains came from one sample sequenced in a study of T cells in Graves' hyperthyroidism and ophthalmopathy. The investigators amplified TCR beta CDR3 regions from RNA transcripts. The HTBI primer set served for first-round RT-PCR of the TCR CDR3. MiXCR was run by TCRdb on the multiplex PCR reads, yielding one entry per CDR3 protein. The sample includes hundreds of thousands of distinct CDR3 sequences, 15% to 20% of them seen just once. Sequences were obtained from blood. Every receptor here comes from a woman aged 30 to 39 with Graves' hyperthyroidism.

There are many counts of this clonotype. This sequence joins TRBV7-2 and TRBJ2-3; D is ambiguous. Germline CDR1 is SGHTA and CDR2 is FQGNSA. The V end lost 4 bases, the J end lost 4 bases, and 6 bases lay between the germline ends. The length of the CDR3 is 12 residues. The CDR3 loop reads CASSYIADTQYF. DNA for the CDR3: TGTGCCAGCAGCTATATCGCAGATACGCAGTATTTT.

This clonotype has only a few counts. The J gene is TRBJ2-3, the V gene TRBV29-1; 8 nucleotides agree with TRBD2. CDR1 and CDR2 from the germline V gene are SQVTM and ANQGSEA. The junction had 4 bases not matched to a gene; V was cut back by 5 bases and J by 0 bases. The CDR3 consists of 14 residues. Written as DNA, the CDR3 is TGCAGCGTTTGGGGACTAGAGAGCACAGATACGCAGTATTTT. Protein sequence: CSVWGLESTDTQYF.

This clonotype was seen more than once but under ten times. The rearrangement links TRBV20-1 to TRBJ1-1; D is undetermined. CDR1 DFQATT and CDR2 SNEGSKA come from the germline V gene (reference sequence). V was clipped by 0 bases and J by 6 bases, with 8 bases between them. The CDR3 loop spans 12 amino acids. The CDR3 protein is CSARDGVSEAFF. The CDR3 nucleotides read TGCAGTGCTAGAGATGGGGTTTCTGAAGCTTTCTTT.

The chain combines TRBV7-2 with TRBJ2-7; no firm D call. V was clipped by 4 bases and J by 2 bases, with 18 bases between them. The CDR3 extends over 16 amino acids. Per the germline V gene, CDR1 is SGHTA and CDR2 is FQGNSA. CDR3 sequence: CASSWAPASTAYEQYF. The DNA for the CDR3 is TGTGCCAGCAGCTGGGCACCAGCTAGTACTGCCTACGAGCAGTACTTC.

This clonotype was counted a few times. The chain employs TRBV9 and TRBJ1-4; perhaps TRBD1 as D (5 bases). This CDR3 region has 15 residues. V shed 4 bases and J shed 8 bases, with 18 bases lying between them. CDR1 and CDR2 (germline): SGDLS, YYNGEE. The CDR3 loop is CASSPHQAGLEKLFF. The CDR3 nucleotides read TGTGCCAGCAGCCCGCACCAGGCGGGGCTCGAAAAACTGTTTTTT.

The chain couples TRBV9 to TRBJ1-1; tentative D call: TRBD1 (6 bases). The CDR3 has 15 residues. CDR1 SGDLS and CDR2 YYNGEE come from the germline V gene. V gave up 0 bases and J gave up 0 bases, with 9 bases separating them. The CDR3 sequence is CASSVGRTVNTEAFF. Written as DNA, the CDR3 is TGTGCCAGCAGCGTAGGTAGGACAGTGAACACTGAAGCTTTCTTT.

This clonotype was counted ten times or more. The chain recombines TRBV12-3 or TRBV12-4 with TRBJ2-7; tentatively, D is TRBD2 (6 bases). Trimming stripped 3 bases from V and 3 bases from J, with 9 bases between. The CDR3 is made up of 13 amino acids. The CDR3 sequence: CASSFTGSYEQYF. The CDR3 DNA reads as TGTGCCAGCAGTTTTACCGGGAGCTACGAGCAGTACTTC.

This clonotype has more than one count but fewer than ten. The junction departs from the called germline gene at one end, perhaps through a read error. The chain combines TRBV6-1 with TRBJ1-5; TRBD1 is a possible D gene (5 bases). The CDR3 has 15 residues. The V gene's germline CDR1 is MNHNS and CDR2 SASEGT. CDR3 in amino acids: CASREGWGSNQPQHF. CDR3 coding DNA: TGTGCCAGCAGAGAAGGCTGGGGGAGCAATCAGCCCCAGCATTTT.

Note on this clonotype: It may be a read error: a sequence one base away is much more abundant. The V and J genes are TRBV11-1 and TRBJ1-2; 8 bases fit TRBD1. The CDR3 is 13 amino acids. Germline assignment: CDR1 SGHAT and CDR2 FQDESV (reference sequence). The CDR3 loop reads CASSSGQAYVYTF. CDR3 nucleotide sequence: TGTGCCAGCAGTTCGGGACAGGCTTATGTCTACACCTTC.

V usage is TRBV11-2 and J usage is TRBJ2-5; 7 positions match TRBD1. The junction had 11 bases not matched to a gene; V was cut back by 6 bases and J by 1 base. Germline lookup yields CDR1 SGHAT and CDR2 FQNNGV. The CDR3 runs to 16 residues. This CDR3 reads CASRIYRGPPQETQYF. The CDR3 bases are TGTGCCAGCAGGATCTACAGGGGCCCCCCCCAAGAGACCCAGTACTTC.

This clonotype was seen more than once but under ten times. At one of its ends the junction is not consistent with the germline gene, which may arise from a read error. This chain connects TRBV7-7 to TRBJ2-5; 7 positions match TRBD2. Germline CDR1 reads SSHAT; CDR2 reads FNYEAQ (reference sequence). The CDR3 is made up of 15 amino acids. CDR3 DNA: TGTGCTAGCAGCCTCCCTGTGGGGGGGCAAGAGACCCAGTACTTC. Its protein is CASSLPVGGQETQYF.